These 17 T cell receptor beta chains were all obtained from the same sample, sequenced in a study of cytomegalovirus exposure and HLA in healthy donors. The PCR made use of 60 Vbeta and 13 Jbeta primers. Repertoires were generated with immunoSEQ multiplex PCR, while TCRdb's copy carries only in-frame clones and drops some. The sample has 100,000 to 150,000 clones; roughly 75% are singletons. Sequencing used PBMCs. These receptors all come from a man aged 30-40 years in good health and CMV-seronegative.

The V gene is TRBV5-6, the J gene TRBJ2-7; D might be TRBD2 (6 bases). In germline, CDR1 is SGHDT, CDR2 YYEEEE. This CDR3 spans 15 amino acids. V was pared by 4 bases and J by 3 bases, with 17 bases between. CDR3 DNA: TGTGCCAGCAGCCTAAGACTAGTCGGCGGCTACGAGCAGTACTTC. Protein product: CASSLRLVGGYEQYF. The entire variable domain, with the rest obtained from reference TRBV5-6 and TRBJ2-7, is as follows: DAGVTQSPTHLIKTRGQQVTLRCSPKSGHDTVSWYQQALGQGPQFIFQYYEEEERQRGNFPDRFSGHQFPNYSSELNVNALLLGDSALYLCASSLRLVGGYEQYFGPGTRLTVT.

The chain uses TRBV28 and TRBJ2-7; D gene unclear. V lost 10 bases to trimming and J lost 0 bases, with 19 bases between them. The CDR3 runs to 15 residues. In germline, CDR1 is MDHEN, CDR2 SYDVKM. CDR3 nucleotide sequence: TGTGCCACTAGTATTCCCAACCCAAGCTCCTACGAGCAGTACTTC. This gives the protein CATSIPNPSSYEQYF.

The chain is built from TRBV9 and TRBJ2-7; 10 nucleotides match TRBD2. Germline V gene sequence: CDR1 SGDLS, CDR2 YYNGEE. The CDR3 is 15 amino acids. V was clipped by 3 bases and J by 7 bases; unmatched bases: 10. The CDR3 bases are TGTGCCAGCAGCGCCGGGACTAGCGACCTGGGGGAGCAGTACTTC. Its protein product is CASSAGTSDLGEQYF.

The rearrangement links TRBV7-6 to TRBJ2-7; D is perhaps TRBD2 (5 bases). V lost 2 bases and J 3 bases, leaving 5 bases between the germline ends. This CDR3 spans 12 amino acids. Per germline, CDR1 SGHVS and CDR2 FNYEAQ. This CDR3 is CASSLSGYEQYF. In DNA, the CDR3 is TGTGCCAGCAGCTTAAGCGGCTACGAGCAGTACTTC.

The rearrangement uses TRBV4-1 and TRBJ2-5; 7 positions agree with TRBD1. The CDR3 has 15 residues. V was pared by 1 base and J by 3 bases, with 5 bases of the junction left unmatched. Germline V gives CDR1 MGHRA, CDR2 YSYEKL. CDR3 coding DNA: TGCGCCAGCAGCCAAGTGGGAGACAGGGAAGAGACCCAGTACTTC. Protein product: CASSQVGDREETQYF.

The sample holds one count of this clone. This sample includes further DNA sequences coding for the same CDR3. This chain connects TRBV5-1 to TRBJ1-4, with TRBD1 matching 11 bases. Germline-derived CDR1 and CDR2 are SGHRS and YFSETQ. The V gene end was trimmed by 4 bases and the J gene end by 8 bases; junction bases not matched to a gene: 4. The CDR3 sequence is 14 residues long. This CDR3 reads CASSPGTGGEKLFF. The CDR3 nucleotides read TGCGCCAGCAGCCCCGGGACAGGGGGGGAAAAACTGTTTTTT.

In nucleotides, the CDR3 is TGCAGCGTCAGAGGGGACAGGGAAAACACCGGGGAGCTGTTTTTT. Translating gives CSVRGDRENTGELFF. The chain joins TRBV29-1 to TRBJ2-2, with 9 nucleotides matching TRBD1. Germline CDR1 reads SQVTM; CDR2 reads ANQGSEA. This CDR3 comprises 15 residues. The V and J ends lost 6 bases and 2 bases, in that order; junction bases with no gene match: 7.

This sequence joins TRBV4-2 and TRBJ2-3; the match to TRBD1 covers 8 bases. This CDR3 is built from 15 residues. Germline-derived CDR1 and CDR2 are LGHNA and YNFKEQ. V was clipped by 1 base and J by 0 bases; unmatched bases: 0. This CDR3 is CASSQGTGSTDTQYF. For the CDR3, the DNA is TGTGCCAGCAGCCAAGGGACAGGGAGCACAGATACGCAGTATTTT.

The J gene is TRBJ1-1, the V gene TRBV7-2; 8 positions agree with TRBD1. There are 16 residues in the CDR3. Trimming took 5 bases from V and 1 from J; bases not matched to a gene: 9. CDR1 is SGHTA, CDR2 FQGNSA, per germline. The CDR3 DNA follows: TGTGCCAGCAGCCGCGACAGGGGTTGGAGGAACACTGAAGCTTTCTTT. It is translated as CASSRDRGWRNTEAFF.

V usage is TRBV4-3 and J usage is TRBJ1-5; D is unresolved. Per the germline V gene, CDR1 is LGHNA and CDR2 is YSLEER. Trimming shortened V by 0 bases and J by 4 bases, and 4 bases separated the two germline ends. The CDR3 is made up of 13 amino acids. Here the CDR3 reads CASSQDINQPQHF. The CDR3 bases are TGCGCCAGCAGCCAAGATATAAATCAGCCCCAGCATTTT.

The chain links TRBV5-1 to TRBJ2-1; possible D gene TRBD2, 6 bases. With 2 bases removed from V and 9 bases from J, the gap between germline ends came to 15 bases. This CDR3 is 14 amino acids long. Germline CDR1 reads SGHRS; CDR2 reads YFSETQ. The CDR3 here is CASSFGADYGEQFF. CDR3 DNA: TGCGCCAGCAGCTTCGGGGCGGACTATGGTGAGCAGTTCTTC.

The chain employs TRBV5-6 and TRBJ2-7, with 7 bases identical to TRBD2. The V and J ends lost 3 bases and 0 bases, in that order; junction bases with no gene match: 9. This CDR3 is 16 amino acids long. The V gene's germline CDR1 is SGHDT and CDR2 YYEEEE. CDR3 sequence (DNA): TGTGCCAGCAGCTCCAAGCCGGGAGGCAGCTCCTACGAGCAGTACTTC. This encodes CASSSKPGGSSYEQYF.

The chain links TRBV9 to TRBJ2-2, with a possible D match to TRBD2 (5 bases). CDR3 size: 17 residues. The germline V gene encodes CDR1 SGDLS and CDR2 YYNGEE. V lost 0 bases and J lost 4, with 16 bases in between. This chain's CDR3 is CASSVDSARTRTGELFF. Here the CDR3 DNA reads TGTGCCAGCAGCGTAGACTCGGCTAGGACTCGCACCGGGGAGCTGTTTTTT.

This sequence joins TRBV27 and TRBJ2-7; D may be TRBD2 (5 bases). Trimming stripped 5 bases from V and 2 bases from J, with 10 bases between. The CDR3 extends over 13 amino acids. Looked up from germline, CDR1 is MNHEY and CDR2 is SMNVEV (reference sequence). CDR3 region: CASSPGYPYEQYF. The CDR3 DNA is TGTGCCAGCAGTCCGGGGTATCCCTACGAGCAGTACTTC.

CDR3 nucleotides: TGTGCCAGCAGCTTGACTAGCTGGAATGAGCAGTTCTTC. It translates to CASSLTSWNEQFF. The chain combines TRBV7-6 with TRBJ2-1, with TRBD2 matching 7 bases. There are 13 residues in the CDR3. The junction had 3 bases not matched to a gene; V was cut back by 3 bases and J by 7 bases. CDR1 is SGHVS, CDR2 FNYEAQ, per germline.

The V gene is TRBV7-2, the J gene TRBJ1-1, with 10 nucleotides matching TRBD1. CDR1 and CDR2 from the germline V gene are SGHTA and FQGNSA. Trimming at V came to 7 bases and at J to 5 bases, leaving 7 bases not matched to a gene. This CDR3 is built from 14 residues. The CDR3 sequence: CASTRTGGGTEAFF. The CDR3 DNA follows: TGTGCCAGCACCCGGACAGGGGGGGGAACTGAAGCTTTCTTT.

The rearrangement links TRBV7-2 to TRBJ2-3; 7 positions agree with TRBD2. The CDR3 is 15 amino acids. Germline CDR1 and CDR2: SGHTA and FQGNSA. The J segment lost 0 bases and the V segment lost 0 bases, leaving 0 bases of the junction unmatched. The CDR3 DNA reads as TGTGCCAGCAGCTTAGCAGCGGGGAGCACAGATACGCAGTATTTT. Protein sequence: CASSLAAGSTDTQYF.